This T cell receptor (beta chain) was found in a study of PD-1 blockade in classical Hodgkin lymphoma. Brentuximab vedotin exposure varied among the patients, all of whom had relapsed after autologous stem cell transplantation. Complete response, partial response or progressive disease constituted the best responses recorded. Regarding the study as a whole: Reports described newly diagnosed patients as having lower baseline TCR diversity than healthy donors. For complete responders, baseline diversity was comparable to that of newly diagnosed patients. Causes of the repertoire differences remain undefined, possibly disease activity or prior therapy.

The CDR3 runs 13 residues. V lost 0 bases, J lost 2 bases, and 5 bases lay in between. The germline V gene encodes CDR1 LGHNA and CDR2 YSLEER. Comment on this clone: Its antigen remains unknown.

The table came from immunoSEQ multiplex PCR; TCRdb's copy has only in-frame clones and leaves some out. The sample gives roughly 70,000 clones, 71% of which show up once; over 7.5% is in the top ten. The TCR sequence derives from a human donor with classical Hodgkin lymphoma. The specimen comprised peripheral blood mononuclear cells (PBMCs), sampled before the second cycle of nivolumab. This sequence joins TRBV4-3 and TRBJ2-7; D not certain. The CDR3 bases are TGCGCCAGCAGCCAAGATCTTACCTACGAGCAGTACTTC. Translation gives CASSQDLTYEQYF.